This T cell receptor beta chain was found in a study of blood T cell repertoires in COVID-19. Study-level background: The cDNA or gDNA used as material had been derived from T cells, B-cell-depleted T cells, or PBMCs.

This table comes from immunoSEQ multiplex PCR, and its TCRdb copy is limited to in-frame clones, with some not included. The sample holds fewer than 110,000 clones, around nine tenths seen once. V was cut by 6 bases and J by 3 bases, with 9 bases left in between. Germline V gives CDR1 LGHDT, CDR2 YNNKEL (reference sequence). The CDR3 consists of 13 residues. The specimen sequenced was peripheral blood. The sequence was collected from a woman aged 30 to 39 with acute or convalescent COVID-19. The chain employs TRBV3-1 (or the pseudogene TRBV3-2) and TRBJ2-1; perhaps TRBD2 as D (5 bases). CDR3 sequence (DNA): TGTGCCAGCAGTTCCACTAGCTACAATGAGCAGTTCTTC. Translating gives CASSSTSYNEQFF.